One sample yielded the 2 T cell receptor beta chains listed below, sequenced in a study of blood T cells in healthy people across ages. A sample-barcoded 5' primer and a J-beta primer mix were used in a second PCR of roughly 6 to 11 cycles. TCRdb itself ran the 5' RACE reads through MiXCR, one entry per CDR3 protein. The top ten clones hold 9.5% to 13% of a sample with more than 750,000 distinct CDR3 sequences, under 35% of them seen once. The same sample was also used in a study of T cells of mothers and their children.

The sequencing input was blood. The source is a woman between 35 and 50 years old in good health.

As regards this clonotype: One end of the junction varies from germline; a read error may be responsible. The chain recombines TRBV20-1 with TRBJ2-7; 7 nucleotides line up with TRBD1. CDR3 size: 12 residues. Germline-derived CDR1 and CDR2 are DFQATT and SNEGSKA (reference sequence). Here the CDR3 DNA reads TGCAGGGCTAGACAGGGATTCGACGAGCAGTACTTC. Amino acid sequence: CRARQGFDEQYF.

This clonotype was observed at least ten times. The J gene is TRBJ2-7, the V gene TRBV5-1; D is unclear. Trimming pared 0 bases from V and 2 bases from J, leaving 9 bases between. Germline V gene lookup returns CDR1 SGHRS and CDR2 YFSETQ. This CDR3 spans 14 amino acids. DNA of the CDR3: TGCGCCAGCAGCTTGGTAGCAAGCACCTACGAGCAGTACTTC. Its translation is CASSLVASTYEQYF.